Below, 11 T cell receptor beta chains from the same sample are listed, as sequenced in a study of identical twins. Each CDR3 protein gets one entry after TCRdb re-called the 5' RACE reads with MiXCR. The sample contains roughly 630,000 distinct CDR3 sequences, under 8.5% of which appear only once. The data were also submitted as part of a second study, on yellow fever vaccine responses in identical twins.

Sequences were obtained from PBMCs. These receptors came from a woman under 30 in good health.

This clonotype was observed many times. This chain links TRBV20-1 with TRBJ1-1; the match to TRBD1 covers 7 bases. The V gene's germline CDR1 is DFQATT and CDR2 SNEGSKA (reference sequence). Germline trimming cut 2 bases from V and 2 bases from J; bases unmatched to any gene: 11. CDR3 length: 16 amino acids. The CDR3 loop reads CSARSAISGGNTEAFF. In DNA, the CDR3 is TGCAGTGCTAGATCGGCCATCTCAGGGGGAAACACTGAAGCTTTCTTT.

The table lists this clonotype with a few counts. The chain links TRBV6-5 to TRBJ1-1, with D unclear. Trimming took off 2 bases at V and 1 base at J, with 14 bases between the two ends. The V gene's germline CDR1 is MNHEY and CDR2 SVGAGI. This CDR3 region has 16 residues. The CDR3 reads CASSYPSLQRNTEAFF. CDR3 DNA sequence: TGTGCCAGCAGTTACCCCTCCTTACAGCGGAACACTGAAGCTTTCTTT.

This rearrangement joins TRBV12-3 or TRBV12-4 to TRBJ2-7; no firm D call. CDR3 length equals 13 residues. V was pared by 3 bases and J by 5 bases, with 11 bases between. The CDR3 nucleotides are TGTGCCAGCAGTTTGATCACAGTCCACGAGCAGTACTTC. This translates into CASSLITVHEQYF.

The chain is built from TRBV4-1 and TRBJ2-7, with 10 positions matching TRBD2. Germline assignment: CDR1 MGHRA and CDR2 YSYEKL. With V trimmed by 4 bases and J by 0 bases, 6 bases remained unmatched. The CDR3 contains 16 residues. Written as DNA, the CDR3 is TGCGCCAGCAGCCCCGGACTAGCGGTGATCTCCTACGAGCAGTACTTC. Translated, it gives CASSPGLAVISYEQYF.

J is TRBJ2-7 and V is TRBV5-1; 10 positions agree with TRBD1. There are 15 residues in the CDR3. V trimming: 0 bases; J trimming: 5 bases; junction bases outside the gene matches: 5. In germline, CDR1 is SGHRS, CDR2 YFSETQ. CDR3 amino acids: CASSLEGQGTNEQYF. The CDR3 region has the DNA TGCGCCAGCAGCTTGGAGGGACAGGGGACAAACGAGCAGTACTTC.

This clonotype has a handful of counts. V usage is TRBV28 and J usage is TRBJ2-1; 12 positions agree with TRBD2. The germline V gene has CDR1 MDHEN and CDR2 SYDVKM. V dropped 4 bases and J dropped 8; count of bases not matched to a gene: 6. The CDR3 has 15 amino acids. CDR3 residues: CASSWPSGRADEQFF. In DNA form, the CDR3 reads TGTGCCAGCAGTTGGCCTAGCGGGAGGGCCGATGAGCAGTTCTTC.

The CDR3 DNA reads TGTGCCAGTAGCCAGGACACCCAGATTGGCTATGGCTACACCTTC. Its translation: CASSQDTQIGYGYTF. The rearrangement links TRBV19 to TRBJ1-2, with a weak D call TRBD1 (5 bases). The CDR3 length is 15 residues. Deletions cut 6 bases from V and 4 bases from J, with 18 bases between. Per the germline V gene, CDR1 is LNHDA and CDR2 is SQIVND (reference sequence).

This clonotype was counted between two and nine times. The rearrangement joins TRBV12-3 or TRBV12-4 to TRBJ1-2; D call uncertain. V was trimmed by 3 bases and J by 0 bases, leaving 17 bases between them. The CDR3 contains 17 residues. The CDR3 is CASSFWAAPNTNYGYTF. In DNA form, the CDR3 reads TGTGCCAGCAGTTTCTGGGCAGCCCCTAATACTAACTATGGCTACACCTTC.

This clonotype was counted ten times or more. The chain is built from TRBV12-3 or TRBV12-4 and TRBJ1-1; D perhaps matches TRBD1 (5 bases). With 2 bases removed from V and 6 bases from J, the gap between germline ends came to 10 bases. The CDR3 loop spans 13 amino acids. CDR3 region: CASSLLEQAEAFF. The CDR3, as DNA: TGTGCCAGCAGTTTATTGGAACAGGCTGAAGCTTTCTTT.

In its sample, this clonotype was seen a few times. CDR3 nucleotides: TGCGCCAGCAGCTTCGGGGCCACCTACGAGCAGTACTTC. It encodes CASSFGATYEQYF. This chain joins TRBV5-1 and TRBJ2-7; either TRBD1 or TRBD2 may supply D (5 bases each). Trimming took 2 bases from V and 2 from J, leaving 8 bases between them. This CDR3 comprises 13 residues. Germline values: CDR1 SGHRS, CDR2 YFSETQ.

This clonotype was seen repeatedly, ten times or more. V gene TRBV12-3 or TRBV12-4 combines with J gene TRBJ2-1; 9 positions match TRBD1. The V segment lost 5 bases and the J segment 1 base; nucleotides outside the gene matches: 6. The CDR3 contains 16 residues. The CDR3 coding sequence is TGTGCCAGCAGTACCCCGGGACAGGGTTCCTACAATGAGCAGTTCTTC. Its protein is CASSTPGQGSYNEQFF.